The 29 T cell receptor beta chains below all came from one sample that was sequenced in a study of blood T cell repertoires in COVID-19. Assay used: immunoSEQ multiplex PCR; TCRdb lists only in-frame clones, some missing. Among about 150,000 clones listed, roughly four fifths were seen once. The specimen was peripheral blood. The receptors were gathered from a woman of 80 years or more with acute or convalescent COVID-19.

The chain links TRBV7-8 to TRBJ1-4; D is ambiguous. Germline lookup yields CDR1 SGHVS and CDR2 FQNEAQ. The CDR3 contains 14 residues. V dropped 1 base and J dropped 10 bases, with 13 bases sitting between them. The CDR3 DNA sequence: TGTGCCAGCAGCTTAGGGCAGGAACCAGCAAAACTGTTTTTT. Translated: CASSLGQEPAKLFF.

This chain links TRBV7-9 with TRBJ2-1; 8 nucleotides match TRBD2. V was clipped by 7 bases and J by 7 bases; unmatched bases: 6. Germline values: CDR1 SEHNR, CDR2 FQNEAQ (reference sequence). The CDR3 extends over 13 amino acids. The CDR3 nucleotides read TGTGCCAGCATACGGGGGGGCCTTAATGAGCAGTTCTTC. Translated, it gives CASIRGGLNEQFF.

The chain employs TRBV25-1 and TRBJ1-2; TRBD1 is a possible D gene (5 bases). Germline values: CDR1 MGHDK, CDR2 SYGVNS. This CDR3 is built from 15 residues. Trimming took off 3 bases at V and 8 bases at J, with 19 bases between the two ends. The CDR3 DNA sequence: TGTGCCAGCAGTGATCCAGGGAAGTACGGATCGGGCTACACCTTC. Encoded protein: CASSDPGKYGSGYTF.

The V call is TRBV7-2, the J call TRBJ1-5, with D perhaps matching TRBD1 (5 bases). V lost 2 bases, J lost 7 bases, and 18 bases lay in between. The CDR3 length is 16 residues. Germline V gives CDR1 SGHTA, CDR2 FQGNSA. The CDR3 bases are TGTGCCAGCAGCTTATCAGGGTCAGCCGCCAACCAGCCCCAGCATTTT. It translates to CASSLSGSAANQPQHF.

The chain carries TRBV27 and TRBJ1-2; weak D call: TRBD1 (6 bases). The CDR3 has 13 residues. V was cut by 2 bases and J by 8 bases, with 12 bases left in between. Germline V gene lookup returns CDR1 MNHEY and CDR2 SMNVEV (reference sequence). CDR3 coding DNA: TGTGCCAGCAGTTTAAGTGGACAGAGGGGCTACACCTTC. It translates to CASSLSGQRGYTF.

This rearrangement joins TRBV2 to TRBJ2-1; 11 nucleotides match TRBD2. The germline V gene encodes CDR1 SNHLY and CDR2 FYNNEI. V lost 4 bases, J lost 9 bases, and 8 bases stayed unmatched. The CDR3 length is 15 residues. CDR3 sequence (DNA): TGTGCCAGCAGTGGGGTGACTAGCGGGGACGGTGAGCAGTTCTTC. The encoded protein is CASSGVTSGDGEQFF. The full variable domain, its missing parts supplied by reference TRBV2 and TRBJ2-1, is EPEVTQTPSHQVTQMGQEVILRCVPISNHLYFYWYRQILGQKVEFLVSFYNNEISEKSEIFDDQFSVERPDGSNFTLKIRSTKLEDSAMYFCASSGVTSGDGEQFFGPGTRLTVL.

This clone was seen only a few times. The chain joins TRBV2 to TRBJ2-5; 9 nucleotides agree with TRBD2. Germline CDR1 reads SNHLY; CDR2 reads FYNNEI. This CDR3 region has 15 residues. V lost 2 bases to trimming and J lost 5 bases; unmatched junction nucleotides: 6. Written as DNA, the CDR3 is TGTGCCAGCAGTGAATTGGCTAGCGGGGCGGAGACCCAGTACTTC. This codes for CASSELASGAETQYF.

Written as DNA, the CDR3 is TGCGCCAGCAGCCAAGATCTGGACTTCGGGGGGGCCGGGGAGCTGTTTTTT. It encodes CASSQDLDFGGAGELFF. The rearrangement links TRBV4-3 to TRBJ2-2; 8 nucleotides align to TRBD2. The length of the CDR3 is 17 residues. The V and J ends lost 0 bases and 6 bases, in that order; junction bases with no gene match: 9. Germline lookup yields CDR1 LGHNA and CDR2 YSLEER.

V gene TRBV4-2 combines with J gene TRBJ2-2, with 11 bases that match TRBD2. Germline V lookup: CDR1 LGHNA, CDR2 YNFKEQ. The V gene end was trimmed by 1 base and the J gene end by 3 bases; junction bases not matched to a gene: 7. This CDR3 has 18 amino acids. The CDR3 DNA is TGTGCCAGCAGCCAAGCCGGCCGGGGACTAGCGGACACCGGGGAGCTGTTTTTT. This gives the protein CASSQAGRGLADTGELFF.

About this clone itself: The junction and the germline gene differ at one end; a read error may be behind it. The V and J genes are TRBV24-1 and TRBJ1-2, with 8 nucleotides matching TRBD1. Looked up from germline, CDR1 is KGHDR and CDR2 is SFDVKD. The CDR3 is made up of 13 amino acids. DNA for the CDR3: TGTGCCCCCAGACAGGGGCAAGTTGATGGCTACACCTTC. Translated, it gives CAPRQGQVDGYTF.

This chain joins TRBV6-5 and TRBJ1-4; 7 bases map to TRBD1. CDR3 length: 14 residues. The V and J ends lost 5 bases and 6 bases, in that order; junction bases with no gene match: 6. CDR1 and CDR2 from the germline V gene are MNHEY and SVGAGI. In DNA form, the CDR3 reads TGTGCCAGCAGTACCGGGACAGCGCATGAAAAACTGTTTTTT. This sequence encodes CASSTGTAHEKLFF.

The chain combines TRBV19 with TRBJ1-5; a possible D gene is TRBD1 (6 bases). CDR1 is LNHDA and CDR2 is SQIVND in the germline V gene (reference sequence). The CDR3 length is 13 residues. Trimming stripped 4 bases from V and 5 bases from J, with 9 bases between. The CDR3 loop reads CASSRQVDQPQHF. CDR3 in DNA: TGTGCCAGTAGTAGACAGGTAGATCAGCCCCAGCATTTT.

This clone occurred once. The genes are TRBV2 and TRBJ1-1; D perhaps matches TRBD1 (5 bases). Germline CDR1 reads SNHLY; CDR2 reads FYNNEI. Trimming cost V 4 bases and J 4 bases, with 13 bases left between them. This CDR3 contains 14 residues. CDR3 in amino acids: CASSVRQLLTEAFF. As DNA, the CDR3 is TGTGCCAGCAGTGTCCGACAGTTACTCACTGAAGCTTTCTTT. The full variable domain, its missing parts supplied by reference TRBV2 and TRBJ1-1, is EPEVTQTPSHQVTQMGQEVILRCVPISNHLYFYWYRQILGQKVEFLVSFYNNEISEKSEIFDDQFSVERPDGSNFTLKIRSTKLEDSAMYFCASSVRQLLTEAFFGQGTRLTVV.

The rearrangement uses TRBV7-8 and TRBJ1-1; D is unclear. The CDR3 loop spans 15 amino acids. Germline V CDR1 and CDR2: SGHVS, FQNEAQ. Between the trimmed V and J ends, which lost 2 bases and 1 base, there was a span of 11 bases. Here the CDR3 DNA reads TGTGCCAGCAGCTTAAATCTATTCGGGAACACTGAAGCTTTCTTT. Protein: CASSLNLFGNTEAFF. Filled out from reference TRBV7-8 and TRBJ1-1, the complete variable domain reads GAGVSQSPRYKVAKRGQDVALRCDPISGHVSLFWYQQALGQGPEFLTYFQNEAQLDKSGLPSDRFFAERPEGSVSTLKIQRTQQEDSAVYLCASSLNLFGNTEAFFGQGTRLTVV.

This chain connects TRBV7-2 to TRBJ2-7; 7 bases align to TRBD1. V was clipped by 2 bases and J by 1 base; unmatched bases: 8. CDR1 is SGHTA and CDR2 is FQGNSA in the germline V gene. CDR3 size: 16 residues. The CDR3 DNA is TGTGCCAGCAGCTTACGGGTGGACAGGCGTTCCTACGAGCAGTACTTC. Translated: CASSLRVDRRSYEQYF.

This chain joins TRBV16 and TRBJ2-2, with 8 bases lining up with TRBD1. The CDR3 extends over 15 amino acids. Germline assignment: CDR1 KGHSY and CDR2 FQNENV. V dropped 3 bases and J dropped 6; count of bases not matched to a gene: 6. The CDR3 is CASSHQGARSGELFF. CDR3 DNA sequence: TGTGCCAGCAGCCATCAGGGGGCGAGGTCCGGGGAGCTGTTTTTT.

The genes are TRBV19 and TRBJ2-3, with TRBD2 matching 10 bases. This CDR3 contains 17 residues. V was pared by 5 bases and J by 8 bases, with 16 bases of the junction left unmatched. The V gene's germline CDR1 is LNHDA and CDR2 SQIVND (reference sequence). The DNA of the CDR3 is TGTGCCAGTAGTCAAACTTCACTGAGCGGGGGGGTGGTTACGCAGTATTTT. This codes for CASSQTSLSGGVVTQYF.

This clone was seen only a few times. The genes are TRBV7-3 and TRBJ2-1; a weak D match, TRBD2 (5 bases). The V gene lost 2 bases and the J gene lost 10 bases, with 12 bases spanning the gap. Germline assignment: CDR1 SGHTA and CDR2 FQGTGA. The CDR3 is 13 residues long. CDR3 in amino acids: CASSLGSTGEQFF. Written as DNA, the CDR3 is TGTGCCAGCAGCTTAGGCTCTACGGGGGAGCAGTTCTTC.

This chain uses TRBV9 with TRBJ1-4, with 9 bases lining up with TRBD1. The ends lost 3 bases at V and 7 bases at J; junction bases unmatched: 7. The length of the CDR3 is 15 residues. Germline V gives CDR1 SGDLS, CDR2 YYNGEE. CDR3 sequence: CASSAQGAWGEKLFF. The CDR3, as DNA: TGTGCCAGCAGCGCACAGGGGGCCTGGGGTGAAAAACTGTTTTTT.

In nucleotides, the CDR3 is TGTGCCAGCAGTGAACAGCTAAACACCGGGGAGCTGTTTTTT. It specifies CASSEQLNTGELFF. This rearrangement joins TRBV6-4 to TRBJ2-2; D not certain. Trimming shortened V by 3 bases and J by 2 bases, and 7 bases separated the two germline ends. This CDR3 has 14 amino acids. Germline lookup yields CDR1 MRHNA and CDR2 SNTAGT.

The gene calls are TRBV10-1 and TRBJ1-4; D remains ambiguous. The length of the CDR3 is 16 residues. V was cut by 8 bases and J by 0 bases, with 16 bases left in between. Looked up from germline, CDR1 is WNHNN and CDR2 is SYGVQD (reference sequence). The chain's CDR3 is CASGPLFRATNEKLFF. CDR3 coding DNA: TGCGCCAGCGGGCCCCTCTTCCGTGCAACTAATGAAAAACTGTTTTTT.

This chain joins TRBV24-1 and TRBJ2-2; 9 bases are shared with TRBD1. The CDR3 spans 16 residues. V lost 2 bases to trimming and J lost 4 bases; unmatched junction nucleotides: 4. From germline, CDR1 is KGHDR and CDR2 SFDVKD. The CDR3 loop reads CATSDSGTGPTGELFF. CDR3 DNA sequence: TGTGCCACCAGTGATTCCGGGACAGGGCCCACCGGGGAGCTGTTTTTT.

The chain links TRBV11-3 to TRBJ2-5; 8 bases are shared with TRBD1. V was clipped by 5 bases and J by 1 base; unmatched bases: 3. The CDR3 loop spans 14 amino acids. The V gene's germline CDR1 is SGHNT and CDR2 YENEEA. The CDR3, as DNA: TGTGCCAGCAGCCCGGGACAGGCCCAAGAGACCCAGTACTTC. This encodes CASSPGQAQETQYF.

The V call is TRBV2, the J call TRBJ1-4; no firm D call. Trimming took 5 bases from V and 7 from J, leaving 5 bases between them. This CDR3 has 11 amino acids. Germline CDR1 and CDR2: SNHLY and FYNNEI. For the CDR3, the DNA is TGTGCCAGCAGTCCGGGTGAAAAACTGTTTTTT. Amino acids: CASSPGEKLFF.

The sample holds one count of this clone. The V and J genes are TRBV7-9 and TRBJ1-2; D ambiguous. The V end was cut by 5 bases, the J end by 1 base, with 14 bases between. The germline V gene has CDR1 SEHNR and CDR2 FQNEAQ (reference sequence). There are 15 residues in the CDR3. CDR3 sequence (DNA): TGTGCCAGCAGCCTTAACAGTCCTCTTAACTATGGCTACACCTTC. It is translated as CASSLNSPLNYGYTF.

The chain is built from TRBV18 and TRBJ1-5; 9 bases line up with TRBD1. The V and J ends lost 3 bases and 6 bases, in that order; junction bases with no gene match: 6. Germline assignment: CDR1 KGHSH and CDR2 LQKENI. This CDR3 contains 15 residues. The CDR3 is CASSPETGGTQPQHF. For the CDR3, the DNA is TGTGCCAGCTCACCGGAGACAGGGGGTACTCAGCCCCAGCATTTT.

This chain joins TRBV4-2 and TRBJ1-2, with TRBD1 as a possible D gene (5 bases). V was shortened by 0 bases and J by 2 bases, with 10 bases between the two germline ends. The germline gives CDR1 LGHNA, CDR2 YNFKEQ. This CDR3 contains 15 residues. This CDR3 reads CASSQDGRGNYGYTF. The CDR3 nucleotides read TGTGCCAGCAGCCAAGACGGACGGGGGAACTATGGCTACACCTTC.

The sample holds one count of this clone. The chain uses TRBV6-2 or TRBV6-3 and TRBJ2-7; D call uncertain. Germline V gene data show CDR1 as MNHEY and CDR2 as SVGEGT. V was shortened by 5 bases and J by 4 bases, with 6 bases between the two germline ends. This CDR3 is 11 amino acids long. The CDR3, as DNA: TGTGCCAGCAGTGGGCAGTACGAGCAGTACTTC. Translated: CASSGQYEQYF.

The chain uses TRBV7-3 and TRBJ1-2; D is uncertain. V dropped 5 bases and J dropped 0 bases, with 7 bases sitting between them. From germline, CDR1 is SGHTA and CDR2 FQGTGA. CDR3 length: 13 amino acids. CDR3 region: CASSLSPNYGYTF. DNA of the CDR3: TGTGCCAGCAGCCTGAGTCCTAACTATGGCTACACCTTC.